Listed here is a single TCR beta chain. Its target antigen remains unknown. No much larger clone is present one base from it, and per-base qualities are unavailable. The data stem from a study of CD8 T cells in Susac syndrome (dated by TCRdb to between 2018 and 2021). Study-level background: Of the Susac syndrome patients who were sequenced, six had clinically active disease and roughly 8 were in clinical remission. At blood withdrawal, Susac syndrome patients were either therapy-naive, taking corticosteroids (in some cases with IVIg as well), or taking IVIg alone. The study used repertoire sequencing to test whether antigen drove CD8+ T cell activation and differentiation in Susac syndrome. CD8+ T cell repertoire clonality was compared between about a dozen healthy donors, around 14 Susac syndrome patients and approximately 15 multiple sclerosis patients. What the study reported, not specific to this receptor: Approximately 15 Susac-specific public clones were identified in the total CD8+ repertoire, and several Susac-specific public clones were identified in the CD8+ TEMRA repertoire. The number of individuals in the TCR sequencing and HLA analysis was acknowledged as relatively small. Susac syndrome CD8+ repertoires showed clonal expansion, highest in CD8+ TEMRA cells and greater in clinically active than remitting patients.

The CDR3, from cysteine to phenylalanine, totals 12 residues. Just the 36-base CDR3 DNA is kept, in frame starting at base 1. The junction carries 12 bases between V and J, which are trimmed by 0 bases and 14 bases respectively. As encoded in the germline V gene (reference sequence), CDR1 is SGHKS while CDR2 is YYEKEE. Peripheral blood CD8+ and CD4+ T cells from healthy donors, Susac syndrome patients and multiple sclerosis patients were profiled using high-throughput TCR beta sequencing. Recently defined diagnostic criteria for definite or probable disease were met by the Susac syndrome patients. Bulk CD8+ and CD4+ T cells were purified by magnetic negative isolation, while CD8+ TEMRA cells were enriched using FACS. Blood was drawn into EDTA tubes, processed within 24 hours, and PBMCs were isolated by density gradient centrifugation. PBMCs intended for TCR sequencing were cryopreserved in liquid nitrogen and thawed later in a water bath at 37 degrees C. The sorted or isolated CD4+, CD8+ and CD8+ TEMRA cells reached a purity of at least 90%.

RNA was extracted with the RNeasy kit and roughly 0.45 to 1 ug was reverse transcribed using random hexamers. TCR beta CDR3 regions were amplified with the immunoSEQ multiplex PCR assay covering 54 Vbeta and 13 Jbeta segments. PCR amplification bias was corrected by using a synthetic template baseline for primer optimization and computational correction. For the original study's pipeline: Reads were assigned to V, D and J genes according to IMGT and analyzed in immunoSEQ Analyzer, with only productive sequences retained. Clonality was calculated as one minus the Shannon entropy normalized by log2 of the number of productive unique sequences. For each patient and control, public and private clones were evaluated among the 100 most prevalent clones. Clones were defined as Susac-specific when absent from the healthy and MS cohorts, from some 1,100 published viral clones and from other ImmuneACCESS disease sequences. TCRdb passed the public sequencing reads through fastp at Q25 and MiXCR, retaining productive beta sequences. One record per CDR3 amino acid sequence lists the most common genes and DNA. The authors' filters were not applied to this entry. For this sample the table gives around 80,000 distinct CDR3 sequences, of which approximately 96% were detected only once. The ten biggest clones cover more than 0.35% of the sample.

The sequenced sample consisted of CD8+ T cells from PBMCs. This chain is built from TRBV5-5 and TRBJ2-1; a weak D assignment points to TRBD2 (5 bases agree). This receptor was identified in a human donor with Susac syndrome. The DNA sequence is TGTGCCAGCAGCTTGGGGGGAGAGATGGAGTTCTTC. Its coded protein is CASSLGGEMEFF.